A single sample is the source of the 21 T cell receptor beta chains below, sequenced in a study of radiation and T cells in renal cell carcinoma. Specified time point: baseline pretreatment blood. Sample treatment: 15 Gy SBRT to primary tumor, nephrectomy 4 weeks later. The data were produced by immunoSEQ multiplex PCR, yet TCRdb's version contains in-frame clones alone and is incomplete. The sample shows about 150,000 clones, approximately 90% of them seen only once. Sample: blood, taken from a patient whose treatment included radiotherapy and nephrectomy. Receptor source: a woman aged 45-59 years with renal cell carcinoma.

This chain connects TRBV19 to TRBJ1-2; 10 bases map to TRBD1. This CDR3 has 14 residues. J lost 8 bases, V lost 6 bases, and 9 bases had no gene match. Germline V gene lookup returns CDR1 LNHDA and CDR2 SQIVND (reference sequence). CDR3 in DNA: TGTGCCAGTAGGCTTCCTGGGACAGGGGAAGGCTACACCTTC. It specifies CASRLPGTGEGYTF.

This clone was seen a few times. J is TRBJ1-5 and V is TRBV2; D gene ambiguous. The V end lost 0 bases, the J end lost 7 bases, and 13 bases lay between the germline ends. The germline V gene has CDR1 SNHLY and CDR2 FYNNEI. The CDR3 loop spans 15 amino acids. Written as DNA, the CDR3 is TGTGCCAGCAGTGAAGCGCAGATGGGCCTCCAGCCCCAGCATTTT. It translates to CASSEAQMGLQPQHF.

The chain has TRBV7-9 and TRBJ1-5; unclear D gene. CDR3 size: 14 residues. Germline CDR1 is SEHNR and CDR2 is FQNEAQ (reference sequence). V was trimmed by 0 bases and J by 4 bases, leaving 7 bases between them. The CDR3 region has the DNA TGTGCCAGCAGCTTAGCAGGGCCAAATCAGCCCCAGCATTTT. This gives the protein CASSLAGPNQPQHF.

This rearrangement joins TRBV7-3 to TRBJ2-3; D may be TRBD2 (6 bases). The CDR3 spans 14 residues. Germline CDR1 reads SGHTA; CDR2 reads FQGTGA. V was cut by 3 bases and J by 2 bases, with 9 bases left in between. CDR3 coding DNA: TGTGCCAGCAGCTTGGGAGGTATCACAGATACGCAGTATTTT. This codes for CASSLGGITDTQYF.

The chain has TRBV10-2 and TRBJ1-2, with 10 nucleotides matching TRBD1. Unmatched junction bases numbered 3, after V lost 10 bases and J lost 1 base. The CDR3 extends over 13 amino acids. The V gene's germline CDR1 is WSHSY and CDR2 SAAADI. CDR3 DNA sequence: TGCGCCACCAGGACAGGGGGTAACTATGGCTACACCTTC. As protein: CATRTGGNYGYTF.

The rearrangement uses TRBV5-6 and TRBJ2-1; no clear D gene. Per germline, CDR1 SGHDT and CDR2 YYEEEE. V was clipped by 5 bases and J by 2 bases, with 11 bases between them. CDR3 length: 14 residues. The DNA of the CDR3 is TGTGCCAGCAGTTTAGTAGGGACCTACAATGAGCAGTTCTTC. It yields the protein CASSLVGTYNEQFF.

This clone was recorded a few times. CDR3 loop: CSVGSQYNTEAFF. CDR3 in DNA: TGCAGCGTTGGGAGTCAGTATAACACTGAAGCTTTCTTT. The chain employs TRBV29-1 and TRBJ1-1; D remains ambiguous. The CDR3 is made up of 13 amino acids. V was pared by 4 bases and J by 2 bases, with 11 bases between. CDR1 and CDR2 from the germline V gene are SQVTM and ANQGSEA.

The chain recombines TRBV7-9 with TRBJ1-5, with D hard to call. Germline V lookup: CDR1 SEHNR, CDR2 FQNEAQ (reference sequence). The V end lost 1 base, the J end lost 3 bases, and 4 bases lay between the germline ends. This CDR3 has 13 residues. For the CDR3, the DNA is TGTGCCAGCAGCTTAGAGTACAATCAGCCCCAGCATTTT. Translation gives CASSLEYNQPQHF. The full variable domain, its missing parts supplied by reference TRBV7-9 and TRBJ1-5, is DTGVSQNPRHKITKRGQNVTFRCDPISEHNRLYWYRQTLGQGPEFLTYFQNEAQLEKSRLLSDRFSAERPKGSFSTLEIQRTEQGDSAMYLCASSLEYNQPQHFGDGTRLSIL.

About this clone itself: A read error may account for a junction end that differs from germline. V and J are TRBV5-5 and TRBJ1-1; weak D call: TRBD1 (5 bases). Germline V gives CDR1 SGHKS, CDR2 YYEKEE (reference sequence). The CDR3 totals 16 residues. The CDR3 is CASSQNFGGRHTEAFF. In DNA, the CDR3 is TGCGCCAGCAGCCAAAACTTCGGGGGAAGACACACTGAAGCTTTCTTT. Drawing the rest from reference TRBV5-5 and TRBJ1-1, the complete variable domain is DAGVTQSPTHLIKTRGQQVTLRCSPISGHKSVSWYQQVLGQGPQFIFQYYEKEERGRGNFPDRFSARQFPNYSSELNVNALLLGDSALYLCASSQNFGGRHTEAFFGQGTRLTVV.

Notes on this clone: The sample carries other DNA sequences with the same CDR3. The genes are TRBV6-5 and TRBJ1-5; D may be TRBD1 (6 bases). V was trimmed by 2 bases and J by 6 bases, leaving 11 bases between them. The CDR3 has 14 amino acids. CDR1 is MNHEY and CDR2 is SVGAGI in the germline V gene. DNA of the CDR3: TGTGCCAGCAGTTACAGGGGGGGCGGTCAGCCCCAGCATTTT. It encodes CASSYRGGGQPQHF.

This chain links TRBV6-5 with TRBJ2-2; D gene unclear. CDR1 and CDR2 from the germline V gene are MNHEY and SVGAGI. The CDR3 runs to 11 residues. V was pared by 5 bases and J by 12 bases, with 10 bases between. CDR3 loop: CASSEVGKLFF. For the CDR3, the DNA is TGTGCCAGCAGTGAGGTGGGGAAGCTGTTTTTT.

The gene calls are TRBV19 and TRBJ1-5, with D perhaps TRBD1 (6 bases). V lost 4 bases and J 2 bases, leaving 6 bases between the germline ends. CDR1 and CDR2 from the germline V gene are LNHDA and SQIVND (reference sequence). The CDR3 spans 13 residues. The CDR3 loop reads CASSTGGNQPQHF. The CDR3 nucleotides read TGTGCCAGTAGTACAGGGGGCAATCAGCCCCAGCATTTT.

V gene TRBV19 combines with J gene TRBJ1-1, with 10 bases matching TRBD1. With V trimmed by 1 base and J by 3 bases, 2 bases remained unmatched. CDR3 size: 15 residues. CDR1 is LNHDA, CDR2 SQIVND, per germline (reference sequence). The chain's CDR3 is CASSIGDRGYTEAFF. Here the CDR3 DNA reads TGTGCCAGTAGTATAGGGGACAGGGGCTACACTGAAGCTTTCTTT. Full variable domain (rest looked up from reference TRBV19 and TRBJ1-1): DGGITQSPKYLFRKEGQNVTLSCEQNLNHDAMYWYRQDPGQGLRLIYYSQIVNDFQKGDIAEGYSVSREKKESFPLTVTSAQKNPTAFYLCASSIGDRGYTEAFFGQGTRLTVV.

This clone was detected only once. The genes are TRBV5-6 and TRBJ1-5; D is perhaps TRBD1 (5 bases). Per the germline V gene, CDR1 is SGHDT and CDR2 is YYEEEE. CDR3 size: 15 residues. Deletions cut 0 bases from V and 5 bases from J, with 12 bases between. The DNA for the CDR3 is TGTGCCAGCAGCTTGGTCGGGGGGACGCATCAGCCCCAGCATTTT. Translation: CASSLVGGTHQPQHF.

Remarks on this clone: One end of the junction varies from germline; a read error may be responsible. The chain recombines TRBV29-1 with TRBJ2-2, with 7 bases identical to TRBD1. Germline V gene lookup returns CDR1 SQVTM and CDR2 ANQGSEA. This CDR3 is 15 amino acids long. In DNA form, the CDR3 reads TGCAGCATAAACAGGGGAACAGTTAACAGCGGGGAGCTGTTTTTT. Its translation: CSINRGTVNSGELFF.

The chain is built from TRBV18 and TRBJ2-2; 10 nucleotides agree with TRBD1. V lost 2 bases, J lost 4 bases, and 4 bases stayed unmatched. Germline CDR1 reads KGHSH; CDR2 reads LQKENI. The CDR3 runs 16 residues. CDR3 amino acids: CASSPRGQGITGELFF. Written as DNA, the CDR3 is TGTGCCAGCTCACCAAGGGGACAGGGGATCACCGGGGAGCTGTTTTTT.

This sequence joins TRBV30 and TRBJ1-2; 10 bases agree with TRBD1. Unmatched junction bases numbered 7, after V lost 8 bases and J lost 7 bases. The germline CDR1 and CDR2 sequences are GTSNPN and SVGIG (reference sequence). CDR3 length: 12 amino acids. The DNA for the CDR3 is TGTGCCGGCGACAGGGGGCAGGCTGGCTACACCTTC. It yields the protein CAGDRGQAGYTF.

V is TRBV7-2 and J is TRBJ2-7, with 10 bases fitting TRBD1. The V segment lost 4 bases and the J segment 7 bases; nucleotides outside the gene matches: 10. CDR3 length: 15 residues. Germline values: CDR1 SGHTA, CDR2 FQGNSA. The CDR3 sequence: CASSWDRGSGREQYF. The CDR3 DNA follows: TGTGCCAGCAGCTGGGACAGGGGCTCAGGACGGGAGCAGTACTTC. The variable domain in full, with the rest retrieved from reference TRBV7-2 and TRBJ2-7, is GAGVSQSPSNKVTEKGKDVELRCDPISGHTALYWYRQSLGQGLEFLIYFQGNSAPDKSGLPSDRFSAERTGGSVSTLTIQRTQQEDSAVYLCASSWDRGSGREQYFGPGTRLTVT.

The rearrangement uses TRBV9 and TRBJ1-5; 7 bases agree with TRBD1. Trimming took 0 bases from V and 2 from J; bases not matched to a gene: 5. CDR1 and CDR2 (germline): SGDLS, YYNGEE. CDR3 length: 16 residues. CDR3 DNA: TGTGCCAGCAGCGTAGATGAGGGGGCAGGCAATCAGCCCCAGCATTTT. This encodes CASSVDEGAGNQPQHF.

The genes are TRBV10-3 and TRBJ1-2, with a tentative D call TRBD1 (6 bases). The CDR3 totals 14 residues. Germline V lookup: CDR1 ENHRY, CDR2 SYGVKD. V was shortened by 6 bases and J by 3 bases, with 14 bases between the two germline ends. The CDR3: CAIRVSGEDYGYTF. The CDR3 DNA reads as TGTGCCATCAGGGTATCAGGGGAAGACTATGGCTACACCTTC.

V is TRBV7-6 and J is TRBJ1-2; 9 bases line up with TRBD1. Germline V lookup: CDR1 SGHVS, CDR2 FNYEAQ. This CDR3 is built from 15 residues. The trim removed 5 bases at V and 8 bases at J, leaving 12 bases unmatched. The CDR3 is CASSPGQGPGFGYTF. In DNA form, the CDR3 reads TGTGCCAGCAGCCCAGGACAGGGGCCCGGATTCGGCTACACCTTC.